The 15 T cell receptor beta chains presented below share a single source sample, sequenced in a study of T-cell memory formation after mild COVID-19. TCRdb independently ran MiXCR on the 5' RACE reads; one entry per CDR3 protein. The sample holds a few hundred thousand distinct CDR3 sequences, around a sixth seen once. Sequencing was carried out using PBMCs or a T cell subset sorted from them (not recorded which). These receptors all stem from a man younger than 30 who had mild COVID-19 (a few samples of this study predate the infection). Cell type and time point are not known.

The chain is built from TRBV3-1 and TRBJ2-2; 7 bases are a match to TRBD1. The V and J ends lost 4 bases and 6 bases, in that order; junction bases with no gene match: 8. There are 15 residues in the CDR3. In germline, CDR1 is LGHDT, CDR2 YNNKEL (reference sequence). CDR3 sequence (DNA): TGTGCCAGCAGCCTAGGGGGCACCCAGGCCGGGGAGCTGTTTTTT. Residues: CASSLGGTQAGELFF.

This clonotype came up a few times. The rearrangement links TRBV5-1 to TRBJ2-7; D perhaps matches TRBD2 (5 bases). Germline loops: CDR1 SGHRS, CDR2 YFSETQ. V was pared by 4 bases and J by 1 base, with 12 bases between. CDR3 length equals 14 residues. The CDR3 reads CASSNPSGSYEQYF. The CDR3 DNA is TGCGCCAGCAGCAACCCATCGGGGTCCTACGAGCAGTACTTC.

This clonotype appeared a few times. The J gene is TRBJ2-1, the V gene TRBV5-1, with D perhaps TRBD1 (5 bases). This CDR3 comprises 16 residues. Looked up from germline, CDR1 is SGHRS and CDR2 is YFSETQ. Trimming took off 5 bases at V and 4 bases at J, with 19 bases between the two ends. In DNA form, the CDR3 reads TGCGCCAGCAGAGATGGAACAAGGGGTACTTACAATGAGCAGTTCTTC. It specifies CASRDGTRGTYNEQFF.

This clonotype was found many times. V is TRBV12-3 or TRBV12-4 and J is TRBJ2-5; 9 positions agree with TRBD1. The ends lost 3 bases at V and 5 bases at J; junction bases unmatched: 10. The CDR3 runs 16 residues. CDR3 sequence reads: CASSLRGQGLSETQYF. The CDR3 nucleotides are TGTGCCAGCAGTTTGCGGGGACAGGGTCTTTCGGAGACCCAGTACTTC.

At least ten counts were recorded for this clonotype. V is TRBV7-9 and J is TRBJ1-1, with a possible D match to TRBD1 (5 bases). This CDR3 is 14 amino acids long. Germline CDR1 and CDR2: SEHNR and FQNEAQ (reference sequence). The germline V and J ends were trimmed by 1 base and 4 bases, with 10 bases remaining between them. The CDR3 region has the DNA TGTGCCAGCAGCTTAGTCGAGGGGATCACTGAAGCTTTCTTT. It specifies CASSLVEGITEAFF.

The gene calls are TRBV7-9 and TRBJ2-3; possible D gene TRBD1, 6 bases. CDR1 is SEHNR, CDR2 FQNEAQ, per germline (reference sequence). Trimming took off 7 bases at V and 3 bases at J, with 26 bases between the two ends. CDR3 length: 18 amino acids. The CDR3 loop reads CASTPRGILWGMTDTQYF. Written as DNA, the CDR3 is TGTGCCAGCACTCCGAGGGGGATTCTGTGGGGAATGACAGATACGCAGTATTTT.

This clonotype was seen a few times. The DNA of the CDR3 is TGTGCCAGCAGCGTCGCGGGGGGATTGGGCAATGAGCAGTTCTTC. It is translated as CASSVAGGLGNEQFF. J is TRBJ2-1 and V is TRBV7-8; 8 nucleotides agree with TRBD2. Trimming removed 5 bases from V and 6 bases from J; junction bases left unmatched: 9. The CDR3 loop spans 15 amino acids. Per the germline V gene, CDR1 is SGHVS and CDR2 is FQNEAQ.

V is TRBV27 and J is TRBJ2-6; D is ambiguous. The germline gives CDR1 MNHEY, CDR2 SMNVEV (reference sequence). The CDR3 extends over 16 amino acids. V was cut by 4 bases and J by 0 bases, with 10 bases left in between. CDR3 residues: CASSWKGNSGANVLTF. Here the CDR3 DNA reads TGTGCCAGCAGTTGGAAGGGCAACTCTGGGGCCAACGTCCTGACTTTC.

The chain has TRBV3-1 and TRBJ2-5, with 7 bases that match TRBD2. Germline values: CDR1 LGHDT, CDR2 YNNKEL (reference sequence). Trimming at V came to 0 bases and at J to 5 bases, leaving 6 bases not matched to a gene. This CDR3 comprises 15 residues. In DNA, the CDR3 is TGTGCCAGCAGCCAAGATGGGACTACCGGGGAGACCCAGTACTTC. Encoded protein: CASSQDGTTGETQYF.

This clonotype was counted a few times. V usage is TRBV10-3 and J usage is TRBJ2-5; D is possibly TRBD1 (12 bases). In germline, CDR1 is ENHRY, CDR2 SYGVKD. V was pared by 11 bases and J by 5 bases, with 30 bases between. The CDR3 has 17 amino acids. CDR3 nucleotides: TGTGCCGCGGCGGGACAGGGGGCAACTAGCGGGGGTGAGACCCAGTACTTC. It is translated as CAAAGQGATSGGETQYF.

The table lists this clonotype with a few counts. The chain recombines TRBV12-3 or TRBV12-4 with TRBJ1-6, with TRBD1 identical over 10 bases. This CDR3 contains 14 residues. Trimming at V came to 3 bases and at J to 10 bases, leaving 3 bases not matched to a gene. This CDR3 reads CASSLGQGISPLHF. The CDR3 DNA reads TGTGCCAGCAGTTTGGGACAGGGGATCTCACCCCTCCACTTT.

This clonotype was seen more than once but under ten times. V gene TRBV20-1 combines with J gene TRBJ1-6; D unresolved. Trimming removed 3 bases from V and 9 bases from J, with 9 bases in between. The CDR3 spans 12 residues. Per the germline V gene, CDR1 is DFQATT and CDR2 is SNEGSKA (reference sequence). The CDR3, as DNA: TGCAGTGCTAGTCCCCTCCTTTCACCCCTCCACTTT. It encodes CSASPLLSPLHF.

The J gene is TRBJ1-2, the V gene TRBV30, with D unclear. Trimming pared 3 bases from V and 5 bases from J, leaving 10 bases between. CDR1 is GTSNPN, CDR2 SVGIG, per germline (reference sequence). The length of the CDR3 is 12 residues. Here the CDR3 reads CAWSGSAYGYTF. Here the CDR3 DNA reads TGTGCCTGGAGCGGGTCAGCTTATGGCTACACCTTC.

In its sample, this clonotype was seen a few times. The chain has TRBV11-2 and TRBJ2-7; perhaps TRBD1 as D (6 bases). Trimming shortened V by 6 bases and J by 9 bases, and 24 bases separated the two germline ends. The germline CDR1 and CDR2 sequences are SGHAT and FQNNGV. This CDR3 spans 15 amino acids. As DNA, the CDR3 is TGTGCCAGCAGGCCGGGTTACAGGGACGGTCTCCGGCAGTACTTC. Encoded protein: CASRPGYRDGLRQYF. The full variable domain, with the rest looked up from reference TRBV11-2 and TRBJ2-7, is EAGVAQSPRYKIIEKRQSVAFWCNPISGHATLYWYQQILGQGPKLLIQFQNNGVVDDSQLPKDRFSAERLKGVDSTLKIQPAKLEDSAVYLCASRPGYRDGLRQYFGPGTRLTVT.

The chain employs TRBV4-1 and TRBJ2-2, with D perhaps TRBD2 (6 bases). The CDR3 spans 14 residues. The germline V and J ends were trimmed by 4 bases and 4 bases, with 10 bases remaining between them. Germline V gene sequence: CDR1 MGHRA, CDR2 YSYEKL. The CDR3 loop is CASSRGGITGELFF. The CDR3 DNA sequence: TGCGCCAGCAGCCGTGGCGGGATCACCGGGGAGCTGTTTTTT.